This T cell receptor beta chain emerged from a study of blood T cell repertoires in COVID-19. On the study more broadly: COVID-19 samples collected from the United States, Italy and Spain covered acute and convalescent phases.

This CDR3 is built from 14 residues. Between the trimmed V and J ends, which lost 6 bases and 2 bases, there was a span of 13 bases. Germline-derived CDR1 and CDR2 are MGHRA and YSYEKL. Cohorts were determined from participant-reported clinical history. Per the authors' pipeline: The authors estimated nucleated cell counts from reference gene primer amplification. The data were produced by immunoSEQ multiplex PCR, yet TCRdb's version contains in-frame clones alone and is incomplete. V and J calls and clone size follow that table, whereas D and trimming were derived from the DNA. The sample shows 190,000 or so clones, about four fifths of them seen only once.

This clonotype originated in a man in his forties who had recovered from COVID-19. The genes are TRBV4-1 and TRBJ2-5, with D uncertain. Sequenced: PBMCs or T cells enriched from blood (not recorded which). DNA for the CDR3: TGCGCCAGCAGACGAACTGGCGGACAAGAGACCCAGTACTTC. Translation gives CASRRTGGQETQYF.